The 21 T cell receptor beta chains given below trace back to one sample, sequenced in a study of neurological immune-mediated disorders. TCRdb re-analysed the 5' RACE reads in MiXCR, keeping a single row per CDR3 protein. The table includes tens of thousands of distinct CDR3 sequences, around 3.4% detected once. Sequenced material: PBMCs. These TCRs come from a woman aged 45-60 years with multiple sclerosis.

This clonotype was recorded many times. The chain joins TRBV5-1 to TRBJ2-7, with 13 bases that match TRBD2. CDR1 is SGHRS and CDR2 is YFSETQ in the germline V gene. V lost 4 bases to trimming and J lost 2 bases; unmatched junction nucleotides: 6. The CDR3 is 16 amino acids. In DNA form, the CDR3 reads TGCGCCAGCAGCCCCACTAGCGGGGGGGCCCCCTACGAGCAGTACTTC. This translates into CASSPTSGGAPYEQYF.

Many counts were recorded for this clonotype. The CDR3 coding sequence is TGTGCCAGCAGCCCCGACGGGGGGAAATCCTACGAGCAGTACTTC. Its translation: CASSPDGGKSYEQYF. The chain has TRBV7-6 and TRBJ2-7, with TRBD2 matching over 7 bases. The CDR3 is made up of 15 amino acids. V lost 5 bases and J lost 1; bases outside the gene matches: 8. Germline V gene data show CDR1 as SGHVS and CDR2 as FNYEAQ.

There are many counts of this clonotype. CDR3 residues: CSARGGGIRGYTF. The CDR3 nucleotides read TGCAGTGCTAGGGGAGGGGGCATCCGCGGCTACACCTTC. The gene calls are TRBV20-1 and TRBJ1-2, with 7 bases matching TRBD1. The CDR3 consists of 13 residues. Germline loops: CDR1 DFQATT, CDR2 SNEGSKA (reference sequence). The ends lost 3 bases at V and 8 bases at J; junction bases unmatched: 9.

This clonotype has ten or more counts. The rearrangement uses TRBV12-3 or TRBV12-4 and TRBJ1-2, with TRBD1 identical over 8 bases. The CDR3 sequence is 13 residues long. Trimming took 6 bases from V and 4 from J; bases not matched to a gene: 4. Here the CDR3 reads CASSLGQAYGYTF. In nucleotides, the CDR3 is TGTGCCAGCAGCCTGGGACAGGCCTATGGCTACACCTTC.

This clonotype was seen repeatedly, ten times or more. The genes are TRBV7-3 and TRBJ2-7; TRBD2 matches at 14 bases. The CDR3 consists of 17 residues. Germline-derived CDR1 and CDR2 are SGHTA and FQGTGA. The J segment lost 7 bases and the V segment lost 5 bases, leaving 13 bases of the junction unmatched. Written as DNA, the CDR3 is TGTGCCAGCAGCCCCGGGACTAGCGGGGGCACCTATTCTGAGCAGTACTTC. It yields the protein CASSPGTSGGTYSEQYF.

This clonotype was recorded at least ten times. The chain links TRBV4-2 to TRBJ1-4; D possibly corresponds to TRBD1 (6 bases). The CDR3 covers 15 residues. Germline CDR1 is LGHNA and CDR2 is YNFKEQ. V was pared by 4 bases and J by 7 bases, with 16 bases between. The CDR3 region is CASSLHRDEGEKLFF. CDR3 in DNA: TGTGCCAGCAGCCTACACAGGGATGAAGGTGAAAAACTGTTTTTT.

Ten or more counts support this clonotype. The genes are TRBV15 and TRBJ2-1; 7 bases agree with TRBD2. V dropped 5 bases and J dropped 6; count of bases not matched to a gene: 7. This CDR3 has 14 amino acids. Germline CDR1 and CDR2: LNHNV and YYDKDF (reference sequence). The CDR3 loop is CATSRSGTPNEQFF. The DNA of the CDR3 is TGTGCCACCAGCCGGAGCGGGACTCCCAATGAGCAGTTCTTC. The complete variable domain, with remaining parts taken from reference TRBV15 and TRBJ2-1, reads DAMVIQNPRYQVTQFGKPVTLSCSQTLNHNVMYWYQQKSSQAPKLLFHYYDKDFNNEADTPDNFQSRRPNTSFCFLDIRSPGLGDTAMYLCATSRSGTPNEQFFGPGTRLTVL.

In its sample, this clonotype was seen many times. The chain couples TRBV27 to TRBJ2-7; 7 nucleotides match TRBD1. The trim removed 3 bases at V and 4 bases at J, leaving 9 bases unmatched. Germline V gives CDR1 MNHEY, CDR2 SMNVEV (reference sequence). The CDR3 contains 15 residues. The chain's CDR3 is CASSFGLGGGYEQYF. In nucleotides, the CDR3 is TGTGCCAGCAGTTTTGGTTTAGGGGGCGGTTACGAGCAGTACTTC.

This clonotype occurred many times. The V gene is TRBV12-3 or TRBV12-4, the J gene TRBJ2-1; possibly TRBD1 for D (6 bases). V was pared by 6 bases and J by 4 bases, with 13 bases between. This CDR3 comprises 14 residues. In nucleotides, the CDR3 is TGTGCCAGCAGCGGACAGCCTTGGTACAATGAGCAGTTCTTC. Its protein is CASSGQPWYNEQFF.

In regard to this clonotype: This sequence may be a read error, since a much larger clone differs from it by one base. V and J are TRBV7-6 and TRBJ2-5, with 9 nucleotides matching TRBD1. Germline lookup yields CDR1 SGHVS and CDR2 FNYEAQ. The CDR3 has 14 residues. DNA for the CDR3: TGTGCCAGCAGCCCCTACAGGGGGCAAGAGAACCAGTACTTC. Translation: CASSPYRGQENQYF.

This clonotype was observed a few times. The chain employs TRBV27 and TRBJ1-1; 7 bases map to TRBD1. The germline gives CDR1 MNHEY, CDR2 SMNVEV (reference sequence). With 6 bases clipped from V and 5 bases from J, the junction kept 15 bases outside the gene matches. CDR3 length: 16 residues. The CDR3 reads CASSPEQGVVGTEAFF. The DNA for the CDR3 is TGTGCCAGCAGCCCCGAGCAGGGGGTAGTAGGAACTGAAGCTTTCTTT.

Ten or more counts support this clonotype. The chain employs TRBV15 and TRBJ2-7; 8 bases agree with TRBD2. The germline V gene has CDR1 LNHNV and CDR2 YYDKDF (reference sequence). This CDR3 is 15 amino acids long. V lost 2 bases and J lost 4; bases outside the gene matches: 7. DNA for the CDR3: TGTGCCACCAGCAGACCCGCGGGGGGTCGGTACGAGCAGTACTTC. Its translation: CATSRPAGGRYEQYF.

This clonotype was detected ten times or more. V is TRBV6-5 and J is TRBJ2-5, with D possibly being TRBD1 (5 bases). V was cut by 2 bases and J by 1 base, with 14 bases left in between. Germline CDR1 and CDR2: MNHEY and SVGAGI. The CDR3 is 16 residues long. CDR3 region: CASSYHAAGPQETQYF. The CDR3 DNA reads TGTGCCAGCAGTTACCACGCCGCAGGGCCCCAAGAGACCCAGTACTTC.

This clonotype has ten or more counts. The chain couples TRBV5-1 to TRBJ2-2, with TRBD1 matching 7 bases. Per germline, CDR1 SGHRS and CDR2 YFSETQ. This CDR3 is built from 16 residues. Germline trimming cut 0 bases from V and 1 base from J; bases unmatched to any gene: 3. The DNA of the CDR3 is TGCGCCAGCAGCTTGGAACAGGGGCTGAACACCGGGGAGCTGTTTTTT. It codes for CASSLEQGLNTGELFF. Full variable domain (rest looked up from reference TRBV5-1 and TRBJ2-2): KAGVTQTPRYLIKTRGQQVTLSCSPISGHRSVSWYQQTPGQGLQFLFEYFSETQRNKGNFPGRFSGRQFSNSRSEMNVSTLELGDSALYLCASSLEQGLNTGELFFGEGSRLTVL.

The sample holds many counts of this clonotype. In nucleotides, the CDR3 is TGCGCCAGCAGCCTAACAGGGATTGAAGCTTTCTTT. Amino acids: CASSLTGIEAFF. The V gene is TRBV4-1, the J gene TRBJ1-1, with D possibly TRBD1 on 6 matching bases. Germline-derived CDR1 and CDR2 are MGHRA and YSYEKL. CDR3 length: 12 residues. V lost 4 bases, J lost 7 bases, and 10 bases lay in between.

This clonotype came up many times. The chain carries TRBV24-1 and TRBJ2-2, with D maybe TRBD2 (5 bases). This CDR3 comprises 15 residues. Germline CDR1 and CDR2: KGHDR and SFDVKD. Trimming took 5 bases from V and 1 from J, leaving 10 bases between them. The CDR3 is CATSGRRENTGELFF. CDR3 DNA: TGTGCCACCAGTGGGCGCCGGGAGAACACCGGGGAGCTGTTTTTT.

In this sample, this clonotype turned up many times. This chain joins TRBV20-1 and TRBJ2-7; 8 bases match TRBD2. The CDR3 length is 14 residues. The trim removed 5 bases at V and 3 bases at J, leaving 9 bases unmatched. Germline V lookup: CDR1 DFQATT, CDR2 SNEGSKA (reference sequence). CDR3 DNA sequence: TGCAGTGCTCCGGGGTCCGGGAGGGTCTACGAGCAGTACTTC. This translates into CSAPGSGRVYEQYF.

This clonotype showed up many times. The rearrangement links TRBV10-3 to TRBJ2-7, with a tentative D call TRBD2 (6 bases). The CDR3 is made up of 11 amino acids. The V gene's germline CDR1 is ENHRY and CDR2 SYGVKD. Trimming removed 6 bases at V and 4 bases at J, with 7 bases between. The CDR3 nucleotides are TGTGCCATCAGGGGGGGTTACGAGCAGTACTTC. It translates to CAIRGGYEQYF.

This clonotype came up many times. V usage is TRBV20-1 and J usage is TRBJ2-1; 9 nucleotides align to TRBD2. Germline assignment: CDR1 DFQATT and CDR2 SNEGSKA (reference sequence). This CDR3 comprises 16 residues. J was trimmed by 0 bases and V by 0 bases; bases with no gene match: 3. CDR3 region: CSARDLAGHSYNEQFF. In DNA, the CDR3 is TGCAGTGCTAGAGACCTAGCGGGGCACTCCTACAATGAGCAGTTCTTC.

This clonotype was detected ten times or more. This chain uses TRBV3-1 with TRBJ2-5; D is possibly TRBD2 (6 bases). The CDR3 loop spans 14 amino acids. CDR1 and CDR2 from the germline V gene are LGHDT and YNNKEL (reference sequence). Between the trimmed V and J ends, which lost 5 bases and 4 bases, there was a span of 14 bases. The CDR3, as DNA: TGTGCCAGCAGCTTACTAGCAACTCGAGAGACCCAGTACTTC. The encoded protein is CASSLLATRETQYF.

This clonotype was counted many times. The CDR3 DNA reads as TGTGCCAGCAGCAAGGGGTCACAGGGTCCCTACGAGCAGTACTTC. It yields the protein CASSKGSQGPYEQYF. The chain uses TRBV7-9 and TRBJ2-7, with D perhaps matching TRBD1 (6 bases). Germline V gene sequence: CDR1 SEHNR, CDR2 FQNEAQ (reference sequence). This CDR3 spans 15 amino acids. The V gene lost 5 bases and the J gene lost 2 bases, with 16 bases spanning the gap.